The clone carrying this T cell receptor beta chain was recorded once. The V end was cut by 10 bases, the J end by 0 bases, with 12 bases between. Germline V CDR1 and CDR2: ENHRY, SYGVKD. This CDR3 spans 13 amino acids. The entry originates in a study of shared clonotypes between healthy human individuals. Repertoires were generated with immunoSEQ multiplex PCR, while TCRdb's copy carries only in-frame clones and drops some. The sample lists some 650,000 clones, approximately 97% occurring once. The sequence came from a woman aged 25 to 39 in good health. The chain recombines TRBV10-3 with TRBJ1-1; TRBD1 might be the D (6 bases). The sample comprised naive CD4+ T cells sorted from blood. Stated subset: CD45RA+ positively selected. CDR3 DNA sequence: TGTGCCACCGCGCAGGGGCTGAACACTGAAGCTTTCTTT. Protein: CATAQGLNTEAFF.